This TCR beta chain was retrieved from a study of CD8 T cells in Susac syndrome (dated by TCRdb to about 2019). For the study in its entirety: The study used repertoire sequencing to test whether antigen drove CD8+ T cell activation and differentiation in Susac syndrome.

Overall results and qualifications from the work: The number of individuals in the TCR sequencing and HLA analysis was acknowledged as relatively small.

Peripheral blood CD8+ and CD4+ T cells from healthy donors, Susac syndrome patients and multiple sclerosis patients were profiled by high-throughput TCR beta sequencing. The multiple sclerosis controls were treatment-naive patients whose relapsing-remitting disease, either stable or active, fulfilled the revised McDonald criteria. Bulk CD8+ and CD4+ T cells were purified by magnetic negative isolation, while CD8+ TEMRA cells were enriched using FACS. Blood was drawn into EDTA tubes, processed within 24 hours, and PBMCs were isolated by density gradient centrifugation. PBMCs intended for TCR sequencing were frozen in liquid nitrogen and were later thawed in a 37 degrees C water bath. Purity of sorted or isolated CD4+, CD8+ and CD8+ TEMRA cells was at least 90%. RNA was extracted with the RNeasy kit and roughly 0.45 to 1 ug was reverse transcribed using random hexamers. TCR beta CDR3 regions were amplified with the immunoSEQ multiplex PCR assay covering 54 Vbeta and 13 Jbeta segments. To correct PCR amplification bias, a synthetic template baseline was used for both primer optimization and computational correction. On the study's bioinformatics: Reads were annotated to V, D and J genes per IMGT and analyzed with immunoSEQ Analyzer, keeping only productive sequences. Clonality was calculated as one minus the Shannon entropy normalized by log2 of the number of productive unique sequences. For each patient and control, public and private clones were evaluated within the 100 most prevalent clones. Susac-specific clones were defined as absent from healthy and MS cohorts, approximately 1,000 published viral clones and other ImmuneACCESS disease sequences. Clones were called with MiXCR by TCRdb after fastp trimmed the public reads at Q25, and only in-frame beta chains were retained. Each record represents a unique CDR3 protein, reported with the most common genes and DNA among its rows. In this record, the V and J calls reflect TCRdb's handling and not the investigators' own analysis. The sample table holds a few hundred thousand distinct CDR3 sequences, of which 95% were seen once. The ten top clones hold 0.082% of the sample.

On this clonotype itself: Its specific antigen is unknown. Base qualities are missing; no much larger clone stands one base away.

This sequence was found in a human donor with multiple sclerosis. The sequenced material came from CD4+ T cells from PBMCs.

The CDR3 protein sequence reads: CASSAPRQGFYNEQFF. The bases read TGTGCCAGCAGCGCCCCTCGACAGGGGTTCTACAATGAGCAGTTCTTC. The chain is assembled from TRBV9 and TRBJ2-1, and 8 junction bases match TRBD1. The CDR3 runs 16 residues from the cysteine to the phenylalanine. Only CDR3 DNA is held: 48 bases, read in frame from base 1. Unmatched junction bases come to 8, with V trimmed by 3 bases and J by 3 bases. Sequences SGDLS (CDR1) and YYNGEE (CDR2) are obtained from the germline V gene. With the rest looked up from the reference TRBV9 and TRBJ2-1 genes rather than sequenced, the full variable domain is DSGVTQTPKHLITATGQRVTLRCSPRSGDLSVYWYQQSLDQGLQFLIQYYNGEERAKGNILERFSAQQFPDLHSELNLSSLELGDSALYFCASSAPRQGFYNEQFFGPGTRLTVL.